The entry below gives a single TCR beta chain sequence along with its context. TCRdb reanalyzed the 5' RACE reads, giving one entry per CDR3 protein sequence and no DNA. Its table lists about 260,000 distinct CDR3 sequences. This sample is part of a study of T cells expressing NK-cell markers. Background on the study: Researchers got TCR beta repertoires out of sorted CD3+CD56+NKG2C+, CD3+CD56+NKG2C- and CD3+CD56-NKG2C+ T cells.

Germline V gene lookup returns CDR1 DFQATT and CDR2 SNEGSKA (reference sequence). The CDR3 consists of 15 residues. The chain employs TRBV20-1 and TRBJ2-3. The receptor comes from a man between 18 and 35 years old in good health. The sequencing input was blood T cells: a sorted CD56 or NKG2C T cell subset, CD4+ or CD8+ T cells, or bulk PBMC T cells (not recorded which). CDR3 sequence reads: CSARDLASGGDTQYF.